The 14 T cell receptor beta chains presented below share a single source sample, sequenced in a study of blood T cells in healthy people across ages. Together with a sample-barcoded 5' primer, a J-beta primer mix was included in a second PCR lasting about 7 to 12 cycles. Each CDR3 protein is one row after TCRdb ran MiXCR on the 5' RACE reads. This table has about 760,000 distinct CDR3 sequences, about 61% appearing once. Material: blood. The receptors were sampled from a man between 40 and 49 years old in good health.

Turning to this clonotype: The junction differs from germline at one of its ends, possibly a read error. This chain joins TRBV5-1 and TRBJ1-5, with D unresolved. CDR3 length: 15 amino acids. Germline V gives CDR1 SGHRS, CDR2 YFSETQ. The DNA of the CDR3 is TGTGCCAGCAGTTTATCTGGGGATAGCAATCAGCCCCAGCATTTT. Protein sequence: CASSLSGDSNQPQHF. The entire variable domain, with the rest obtained from reference TRBV5-1 and TRBJ1-5, is as follows: KAGVTQTPRYLIKTRGQQVTLSCSPISGHRSVSWYQQTPGQGLQFLFEYFSETQRNKGNFPGRFSGRQFSNSRSEMNVSTLELGDSALYLCASSLSGDSNQPQHFGDGTRLSIL.

The rearrangement joins TRBV11-3 to TRBJ2-2, with D possibly matching TRBD1 (5 bases). The CDR3 has 15 amino acids. The V and J ends lost 5 bases and 0 bases respectively, with 10 bases between them. The germline CDR1 and CDR2 sequences are SGHNT and YENEEA. CDR3 protein: CASSPPDTNTGELFF. For the CDR3, the DNA is TGTGCCAGCAGCCCTCCGGACACGAACACCGGGGAGCTGTTTTTT. Full variable domain (missing parts from reference TRBV11-3 and TRBJ2-2): EAGVVQSPRYKIIEKKQPVAFWCNPISGHNTLYWYLQNLGQGPELLIRYENEEAVDDSQLPKDRFSAERLKGVDSTLKIQPAELGDSAVYLCASSPPDTNTGELFFGEGSRLTVL.

This clonotype has only one observation. The V call is TRBV15, the J call TRBJ2-1; D unclear. CDR3 length: 15 amino acids. Trimming left V 6 bases short and J 4 bases short, with 16 bases between. Germline CDR1 and CDR2: LNHNV and YYDKDF (reference sequence). CDR3 protein: CATSRSGGEYNEQFF. The CDR3 bases are TGTGCCACCAGTAGGTCTGGTGGGGAATACAATGAGCAGTTCTTC.

This clonotype was observed a single time. This chain joins TRBV28 and TRBJ2-3; maybe TRBD2 (6 bases). V was shortened by 6 bases and J by 1 base, with 14 bases between the two germline ends. There are 15 residues in the CDR3. Germline V gene sequence: CDR1 MDHEN, CDR2 SYDVKM. The CDR3 nucleotides read TGTGCCAGCAGGGGAGGCGGGGTCGGCACAGATACGCAGTATTTT. Its translation is CASRGGGVGTDTQYF.

The chain has TRBV18 and TRBJ1-2; D is uncertain. The ends were cut back, 5 bases at V and 0 bases at J, with 13 bases in the middle. Germline V gene sequence: CDR1 KGHSH, CDR2 LQKENI. The CDR3 is 15 amino acids. The CDR3 region is CASSTNRLTNYGYTF. CDR3 DNA sequence: TGTGCCAGCTCAACAAACAGACTTACTAACTATGGCTACACCTTC.

This rearrangement joins TRBV15 to TRBJ2-1; D is perhaps TRBD1 or TRBD2 (6 bases each). V lost 5 bases to trimming and J lost 3 bases, with 11 bases between them. The CDR3 totals 14 residues. Germline V gene sequence: CDR1 LNHNV, CDR2 YYDKDF (reference sequence). CDR3 sequence (DNA): TGTGCCACCAGCGGCGGGACAATCTACAATGAGCAGTTCTTC. It translates to CATSGGTIYNEQFF.

The chain couples TRBV9 to TRBJ2-6; D unresolved. The V end was cut by 4 bases, the J end by 0 bases, with 11 bases between. In germline, CDR1 is SGDLS, CDR2 YYNGEE. CDR3 size: 16 residues. The CDR3 nucleotides are TGTGCCAGCAGCCCGCCGGCTTCCTCTGGGGCCAACGTCCTGACTTTC. The encoded protein is CASSPPASSGANVLTF.

This clonotype has a handful of counts. The chain combines TRBV7-2 with TRBJ2-5, with 11 bases matching TRBD2. Germline CDR1 SGHTA, CDR2 FQGNSA. With V trimmed by 1 base and J by 5 bases, 6 bases remained unmatched. CDR3 length: 16 amino acids. CDR3 residues: CASSLVASGGMETQYF. The CDR3 DNA follows: TGTGCCAGCAGCTTAGTGGCTAGCGGGGGGATGGAGACCCAGTACTTC.

This sequence joins TRBV6-5 and TRBJ1-4, with D uncertain. The germline V and J ends were trimmed by 6 bases and 0 bases, with 5 bases remaining between them. This CDR3 has 13 amino acids. Germline V gene lookup returns CDR1 MNHEY and CDR2 SVGAGI. CDR3 protein: CASRYATNEKLFF. The CDR3 DNA reads as TGTGCCAGCAGATATGCAACTAATGAAAAACTGTTTTTT.

This clonotype was observed a few times. The chain employs TRBV6-6 and TRBJ2-1; no definite D call. This CDR3 region has 11 residues. Germline V gene data show CDR1 as MNHNY and CDR2 as SVGAGI (reference sequence). Trimming left V 0 bases short and J 10 bases short, with 4 bases between. The CDR3 DNA sequence: TGTGCCAGCAGTTACTCTGCAGAGCAGTTCTTC. Amino acids: CASSYSAEQFF.

This clonotype was seen more than once but under ten times. V usage is TRBV6-2 or TRBV6-3 and J usage is TRBJ2-7; D not resolved. Germline V gene data show CDR1 as MNHEY and CDR2 as SVGEGT. V was trimmed by 2 bases and J by 2 bases, leaving 7 bases between them. The CDR3 has 13 residues. Here the CDR3 reads CASSYSDTYEQYF. The CDR3, as DNA: TGTGCCAGCAGTTACAGCGATACCTACGAGCAGTACTTC.

This sequence joins TRBV2 and TRBJ1-6; D unresolved. Trimming pared 8 bases from V and 0 bases from J, leaving 11 bases between. The CDR3 loop spans 15 amino acids. Germline CDR1 reads SNHLY; CDR2 reads FYNNEI. CDR3 bases: TGTGCCAGCTGTCCGGCGGGCTCCTATAATTCACCCCTCCACTTT. It encodes CASCPAGSYNSPLHF. The complete variable domain, with remaining parts taken from reference TRBV2 and TRBJ1-6, reads EPEVTQTPSHQVTQMGQEVILRCVPISNHLYFYWYRQILGQKVEFLVSFYNNEISEKSEIFDDQFSVERPDGSNFTLKIRSTKLEDSAMYFCASCPAGSYNSPLHFGNGTRLTVT.

The chain has TRBV18 and TRBJ2-5, with unresolved D. The length of the CDR3 is 16 residues. CDR1 is KGHSH and CDR2 is LQKENI in the germline V gene. The V end lost 4 bases, the J end lost 5 bases, and 20 bases lay between the germline ends. CDR3 sequence reads: CASSLSNSLKRETQYF. The CDR3 region has the DNA TGTGCCAGCTCACTAAGCAACAGCCTAAAGAGGGAGACCCAGTACTTC.

This sequence joins TRBV28 and TRBJ1-2; D gene unclear. This CDR3 has 11 amino acids. Trimming shortened V by 6 bases and J by 5 bases, and 7 bases separated the two germline ends. Germline V gene lookup returns CDR1 MDHEN and CDR2 SYDVKM. The CDR3 nucleotides are TGTGCCAGCAGGACTAGTTATGGCTACACCTTC. This sequence encodes CASRTSYGYTF.